This TCR beta chain was documented in a study of blood T cell repertoires in COVID-19. The protocol was immunoSEQ multiplex PCR, while the TCRdb copy is restricted to in-frame clones and leaves out a portion. The table includes over 200,000 clones, around 86% detected once. V lost 4 bases and J lost 5; bases outside the gene matches: 9. CDR3 length: 15 amino acids. The receptor was isolated from a human donor in a cohort sampled during active COVID-19. This sequence joins TRBV5-3 and TRBJ1-5, with 7 bases that match TRBD1. TRBV5-3 is marked as an open reading frame, function uncertain. The specimen was peripheral blood. CDR3 in DNA: TGTGCCAGAAGCCGACAGGGCGGGGTCCATCAGCCCCAGCATTTT. This translates into CARSRQGGVHQPQHF.